What follows is one T cell receptor beta chain and its context. The data were taken from a study of cytomegalovirus exposure and HLA in healthy donors. Germline CDR1 is MNHNY and CDR2 is SVGAGI (reference sequence). This CDR3 has 14 residues. Researchers ran the PCR with 60 Vbeta and 13 Jbeta primers. TCRdb keeps only in-frame clones here, not all; method: immunoSEQ multiplex PCR. The sample lists about 90,000 clones; around two thirds were seen once. The clonotype comes from a woman aged 30 to 39 in good health and CMV-seropositive. Sequences were obtained from PBMCs. The chain combines TRBV6-6 with TRBJ2-5; tentatively, D is TRBD1 (5 bases). Judging by the DNA end, TRBJ2-7 fits better; the J call may be wrong. This CDR3 is CASSYAKGHNEQYF. DNA of the CDR3: TGTGCCAGCAGTTACGCAAAAGGACACAACGAGCAGTACTTC.